This T cell receptor (beta chain) emerged from a study of T cells expressing NK-cell markers. The CDR3 totals 16 residues. Germline CDR1 KGHSH, CDR2 LQKENI. Template switching by 5'RACE with UMIs generated the TCR beta cDNA. With the 5' RACE reads reprocessed, TCRdb shows one record per CDR3 protein and no DNA. Listed are approximately 440,000 distinct CDR3 sequences; 1.4% to 1.5% falls within the top ten. This clonotype originated in a woman between 45 and 60 years old in good health. The sample was blood T cells: a sorted CD56 or NKG2C T cell subset, CD4+ or CD8+ T cells, or bulk PBMC T cells (not recorded which). The chain couples TRBV18 to TRBJ2-7; lacking DNA, the TRBD2 call made by TCRdb goes unchecked. The CDR3 is CASSPRLGPNTYEQYF.